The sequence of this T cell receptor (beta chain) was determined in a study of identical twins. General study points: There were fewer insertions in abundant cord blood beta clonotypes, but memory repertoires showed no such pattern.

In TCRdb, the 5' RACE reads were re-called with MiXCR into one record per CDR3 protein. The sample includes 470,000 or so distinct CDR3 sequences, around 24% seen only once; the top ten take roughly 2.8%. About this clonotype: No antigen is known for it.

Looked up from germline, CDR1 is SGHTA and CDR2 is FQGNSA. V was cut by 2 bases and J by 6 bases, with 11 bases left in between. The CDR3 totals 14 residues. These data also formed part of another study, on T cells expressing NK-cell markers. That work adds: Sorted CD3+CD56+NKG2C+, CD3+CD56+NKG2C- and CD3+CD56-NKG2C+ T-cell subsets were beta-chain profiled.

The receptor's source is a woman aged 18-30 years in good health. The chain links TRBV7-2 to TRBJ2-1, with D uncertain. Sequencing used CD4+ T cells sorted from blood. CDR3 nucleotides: TGTGCCAGCAGCTTATGGGGTTGGGGCAATGAGCAGTTCTTC. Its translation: CASSLWGWGNEQFF.